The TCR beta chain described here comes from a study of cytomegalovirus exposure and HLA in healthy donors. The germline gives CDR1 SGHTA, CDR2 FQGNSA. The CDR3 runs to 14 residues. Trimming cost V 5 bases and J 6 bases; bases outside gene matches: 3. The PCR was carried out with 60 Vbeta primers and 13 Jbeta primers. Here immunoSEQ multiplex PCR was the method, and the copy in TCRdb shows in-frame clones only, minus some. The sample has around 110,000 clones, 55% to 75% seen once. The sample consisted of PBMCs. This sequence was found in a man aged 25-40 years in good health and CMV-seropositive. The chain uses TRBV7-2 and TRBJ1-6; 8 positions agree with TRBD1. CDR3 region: CASSRTGPNSPLHF. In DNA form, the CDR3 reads TGTGCCAGCAGCCGGACAGGGCCTAATTCACCCCTCCACTTT.